A single sample is the source of the 23 T cell receptor beta chains below, sequenced in a study of blood T cell repertoires in COVID-19. TCRdb keeps only in-frame clones here, not all; method: immunoSEQ multiplex PCR. Of 50,000 to 70,000 clones listed, around 79% were seen once; the top ten hold under 4%. Sequenced material: peripheral blood. The receptors stem from a man between 60 and 75 years old with acute or convalescent COVID-19.

This clone was recorded a few times. This rearrangement joins TRBV5-6 to TRBJ1-1, with D perhaps TRBD1 (5 bases). Germline V lookup: CDR1 SGHDT, CDR2 YYEEEE. V lost 0 bases, J lost 6 bases, and 12 bases lay in between. The CDR3 length is 14 residues. This chain's CDR3 is CASSLAAIGAEAFF. The CDR3 DNA is TGTGCCAGCAGCTTGGCGGCCATAGGGGCTGAAGCTTTCTTT.

This clone has more than one count but fewer than ten. The CDR3 region is CASSDGQGGYEQYF. The CDR3 DNA sequence: TGTGCCAGCAGTGACGGACAGGGGGGCTACGAGCAGTACTTC. The chain is built from TRBV2 and TRBJ2-7; 10 nucleotides agree with TRBD1. The V segment lost 3 bases and the J segment 3 bases; nucleotides outside the gene matches: 2. CDR3 length equals 14 residues. Germline V gives CDR1 SNHLY, CDR2 FYNNEI.

The sample holds a few counts of this clone. The CDR3 nucleotides are TGTGCCAGCAGCCCCAGGACAGGGAACACTGAAGCTTTCTTT. Translated, it gives CASSPRTGNTEAFF. The chain uses TRBV7-9 and TRBJ1-1, with 7 bases fitting TRBD1. V lost 5 bases to trimming and J lost 1 base; unmatched junction nucleotides: 4. Germline CDR1 and CDR2: SEHNR and FQNEAQ (reference sequence). The CDR3 consists of 14 residues.

J is TRBJ1-2 and V is TRBV30; the D gene is possibly TRBD1 (6 bases). This CDR3 has 14 residues. V lost 3 bases and J lost 4, with 15 bases in between. Germline CDR1 and CDR2: GTSNPN and SVGIG (reference sequence). Written as DNA, the CDR3 is TGTGCCTGGAGCCCCGGGACACTATCCTATGGCTACACCTTC. As protein: CAWSPGTLSYGYTF.

The V and J genes are TRBV6-5 and TRBJ1-2; D call uncertain. The CDR3 runs to 13 residues. Germline CDR1 and CDR2: MNHEY and SVGAGI. The V gene lost 0 bases and the J gene lost 3 bases, with 5 bases spanning the gap. The CDR3 sequence: CASSYSRDYGYTF. CDR3 in DNA: TGTGCCAGCAGTTACTCGAGGGACTATGGCTACACCTTC.

The V call is TRBV29-1, the J call TRBJ2-6; D is undetermined. CDR3 size: 16 residues. The ends were cut back, 0 bases at V and 3 bases at J, with 12 bases in the middle. Germline V lookup: CDR1 SQVTM, CDR2 ANQGSEA. The CDR3 is CSVEDQKVFGANVLTF. CDR3 in DNA: TGCAGCGTTGAAGATCAGAAAGTTTTTGGGGCCAACGTCCTGACTTTC. The variable domain in full, with the rest retrieved from reference TRBV29-1 and TRBJ2-6, is SAVISQKPSRDICQRGTSLTIQCQVDSQVTMMFWYRQQPGQSLTLIATANQGSEATYESGFVIDKFPISRPNLTFSTLTVSNMSPEDSSIYLCSVEDQKVFGANVLTFGAGSRLTVL.

This clone was observed a handful of times. The CDR3 DNA sequence: TGTGCCAGCAGCGTAGCTTCTACTGCGGGTCCCGGGGAGCTGTTTTTT. Translation gives CASSVASTAGPGELFF. This chain links TRBV9 with TRBJ2-2; a possible D gene is TRBD2 (5 bases). Trimming pared 0 bases from V and 6 bases from J, leaving 15 bases between. Germline values: CDR1 SGDLS, CDR2 YYNGEE. There are 16 residues in the CDR3.

J is TRBJ1-1 and V is TRBV6-2 or TRBV6-3; D might be TRBD1 (5 bases). Between the trimmed V and J ends, which lost 4 bases and 4 bases, there was a span of 13 bases. This CDR3 contains 14 residues. In germline, CDR1 is MNHEY, CDR2 SVGEGT. The CDR3 region is CASSFLGVSTEAFF. The CDR3 bases are TGTGCCAGCAGTTTCCTAGGGGTATCCACTGAAGCTTTCTTT.

The V call is TRBV28, the J call TRBJ2-3, with 9 bases matching TRBD1. The CDR3 contains 15 residues. Trimming at V came to 7 bases and at J to 1 base, leaving 6 bases not matched to a gene. Germline-derived CDR1 and CDR2 are MDHEN and SYDVKM. The CDR3 sequence is CASNWDREGTDTQYF. DNA for the CDR3: TGTGCCAGCAATTGGGACAGGGAGGGCACAGATACGCAGTATTTT. The whole variable domain, filled in from reference TRBV28 and TRBJ2-3, reads DVKVTQSSRYLVKRTGEKVFLECVQDMDHENMFWYRQDPGLGLRLIYFSYDVKMKEKGDIPEGYSVSREKKERFSLILESASTNQTSMYLCASNWDREGTDTQYFGPGTRLTVL.

The chain recombines TRBV20-1 with TRBJ2-1; the D gene is possibly TRBD2 (6 bases). Trimming shortened V by 3 bases and J by 8 bases, and 17 bases separated the two germline ends. CDR1 is DFQATT and CDR2 is SNEGSKA in the germline V gene (reference sequence). The CDR3 spans 14 residues. The CDR3 reads CSASVPAEGDEQFF. The CDR3 DNA follows: TGCAGTGCTAGTGTTCCCGCGGAGGGCGATGAGCAGTTCTTC.

CDR3 in amino acids: CAWIPRAENEQFF. The CDR3 DNA is TGTGCCTGGATCCCCCGTGCGGAGAATGAGCAGTTCTTC. This chain joins TRBV30 and TRBJ2-1; the D is unclear. V gave up 4 bases and J gave up 7 bases, with 14 bases separating them. CDR3 length: 13 residues. CDR1 is GTSNPN, CDR2 SVGIG, per germline (reference sequence).

The chain joins TRBV6-5 to TRBJ1-2; the D is unclear. This CDR3 has 16 residues. Trimming removed 2 bases from V and 4 bases from J, with 17 bases in between. Germline CDR1 is MNHEY and CDR2 is SVGAGI. The CDR3 sequence is CASSYPNPRRFYGYTF. In DNA, the CDR3 is TGTGCCAGCAGTTACCCGAATCCTCGCAGGTTCTATGGCTACACCTTC.

The chain couples TRBV28 to TRBJ2-7; D may be TRBD2 (6 bases). Looked up from germline, CDR1 is MDHEN and CDR2 is SYDVKM. This CDR3 contains 15 residues. The V and J ends lost 10 bases and 7 bases respectively, with 26 bases between them. The CDR3 spells CAISGLGTPSREQYF. The DNA for the CDR3 is TGTGCCATCTCGGGGTTGGGGACTCCGAGCCGTGAGCAGTACTTC.

The chain is built from TRBV6-2 or TRBV6-3 and TRBJ2-2; 11 bases fit TRBD2. The trim removed 4 bases at V and 3 bases at J, leaving 7 bases unmatched. In germline, CDR1 is MNHEY, CDR2 SVGEGT. The CDR3 consists of 17 residues. The CDR3: CASSFSGTSGYTGELFF. CDR3 DNA sequence: TGTGCCAGCAGTTTCTCCGGGACTAGCGGCTACACCGGGGAGCTGTTTTTT.

The gene calls are TRBV3-1 (or the pseudogene TRBV3-2) and TRBJ2-5; 7 bases align to TRBD2. Germline CDR1 reads LGHDT; CDR2 reads YNNKEL (reference sequence). J gave up 5 bases and V 2 bases, and 5 bases lay outside the gene matches. This CDR3 is built from 14 residues. This chain's CDR3 is CASSQMSGIETQYF. The CDR3 DNA reads as TGTGCCAGCAGCCAAATGAGCGGGATCGAGACCCAGTACTTC.

The chain is built from TRBV15 and TRBJ2-2; D remains ambiguous. V was cut by 0 bases and J by 5 bases, with 7 bases left in between. The CDR3 runs to 14 residues. Germline values: CDR1 LNHNV, CDR2 YYDKDF (reference sequence). The CDR3 DNA is TGTGCCACCAGCAGAGATAGTAGAACCGGGGAGCTGTTTTTT. Its translation: CATSRDSRTGELFF. Based on the CDR3 plus reference TRBV15 and TRBJ2-2, the full variable domain is DAMVIQNPRYQVTQFGKPVTLSCSQTLNHNVMYWYQQKSSQAPKLLFHYYDKDFNNEADTPDNFQSRRPNTSFCFLDIRSPGLGDTAMYLCATSRDSRTGELFFGEGSRLTVL.

The genes are TRBV12-5 and TRBJ2-2; 7 nucleotides line up with TRBD1. The CDR3 is 15 residues long. The junction had 3 bases not matched to a gene; V was cut back by 1 base and J by 4 bases. Germline CDR1 is LGHNT and CDR2 is FRNRAP. CDR3 in amino acids: CASGLDPGGTGELFF. For the CDR3, the DNA is TGTGCTAGTGGTTTGGATCCAGGGGGCACCGGGGAGCTGTTTTTT.

This chain joins TRBV5-1 and TRBJ1-3; D might be TRBD1 (6 bases). Germline lookup yields CDR1 SGHRS and CDR2 YFSETQ. V lost 2 bases and J 2 bases, leaving 11 bases between the germline ends. CDR3 size: 15 residues. The CDR3, as DNA: TGCGCCAGCAGCTTAAACAGGGAAACTGGAAACACCATATATTTT. This gives the protein CASSLNRETGNTIYF.

The rearrangement joins TRBV28 to TRBJ1-2, with 9 bases that match TRBD1. V shed 3 bases, J shed 4 bases, and the junction held 3 bases outside the gene matches. This CDR3 comprises 14 residues. Germline CDR1 is MDHEN and CDR2 is SYDVKM. The CDR3 here is CASSFPGQGYGYTF. The CDR3 DNA follows: TGTGCCAGCAGTTTTCCGGGACAGGGCTATGGCTACACCTTC.

The V call is TRBV30, the J call TRBJ2-7; tentative D call: TRBD1 (6 bases). The V end lost 4 bases, the J end lost 2 bases, and 15 bases lay between the germline ends. In germline, CDR1 is GTSNPN, CDR2 SVGIG (reference sequence). CDR3 length: 14 amino acids. The CDR3 coding sequence is TGTGCCTGGAATCAGGGGTTCGTGGCCTACGAGCAGTACTTC. Translated, it gives CAWNQGFVAYEQYF.

This chain joins TRBV5-1 and TRBJ2-2; 11 nucleotides agree with TRBD1. With 4 bases clipped from V and 7 bases from J, the junction kept 9 bases outside the gene matches. CDR3 length: 16 amino acids. Germline V gives CDR1 SGHRS, CDR2 YFSETQ. CDR3 in amino acids: CASSPPGTGGSGELFF. CDR3 DNA: TGCGCCAGCAGCCCCCCCGGGACAGGGGGGAGCGGGGAGCTGTTTTTT.

This chain joins TRBV12-3 or TRBV12-4 and TRBJ2-5, with no clear D. The CDR3 is 11 amino acids. V shed 5 bases and J shed 2 bases, with 3 bases lying between them. CDR3 region: CASSQQETQYF. The CDR3 nucleotides are TGTGCCAGCAGTCAACAAGAGACCCAGTACTTC.

This chain uses TRBV4-2 with TRBJ2-2; perhaps TRBD1 as D (6 bases). Per the germline V gene, CDR1 is LGHNA and CDR2 is YNFKEQ. V shed 4 bases and J shed 7 bases, with 22 bases lying between them. This CDR3 region has 17 residues. The CDR3 here is CASSPIGLQGGSGELFF. Here the CDR3 DNA reads TGTGCCAGCAGCCCCATCGGGCTACAGGGTGGAAGCGGGGAGCTGTTTTTT.